This T cell receptor (beta chain) was found in a study of cytomegalovirus exposure and HLA in healthy donors. Amplification used 60 Vbeta primers and 13 Jbeta primers. Sequencing used immunoSEQ multiplex PCR; TCRdb keeps in-frame clones, though not all of them. The table lists about 120,000 clones, about 80% of them singletons. Concerning this clone: Its specificity is not known.

Study-wide results and caveats: Cytomegalovirus-associated status was assigned to some 160 TCR beta chains.

This CDR3 comprises 14 residues. Germline-derived CDR1 and CDR2 are GTSNPN and SVGIG (reference sequence). V was shortened by 1 base and J by 4 bases, with 13 bases between the two germline ends. The receptor was isolated from a female donor in good health and CMV-seropositive. The chain combines TRBV30 with TRBJ2-5, with D unclear. The sequenced sample was PBMCs. CDR3 region: CAWSGSLRGETQYF. As DNA, the CDR3 is TGTGCCTGGAGTGGAAGCCTGCGAGGAGAGACCCAGTACTTC.